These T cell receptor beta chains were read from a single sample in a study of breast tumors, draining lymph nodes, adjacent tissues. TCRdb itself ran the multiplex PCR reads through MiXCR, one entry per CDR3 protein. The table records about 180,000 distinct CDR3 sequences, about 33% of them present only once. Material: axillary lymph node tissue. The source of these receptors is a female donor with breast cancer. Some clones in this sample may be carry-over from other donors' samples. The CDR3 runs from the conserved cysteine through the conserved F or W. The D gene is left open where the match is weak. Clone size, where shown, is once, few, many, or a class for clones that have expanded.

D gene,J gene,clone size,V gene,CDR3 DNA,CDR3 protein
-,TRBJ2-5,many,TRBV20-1,TGCAGTGCTAGAGATGAGCGGACTACCGGGACCCAGTACTTC,CSARDERTTGTQYF
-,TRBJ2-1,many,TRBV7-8,TGTGCCAGCAGCTTAGTTCGGGTGATTGTTGAAGAGCAGTTCTTC,CASSLVRVIVEEQFF
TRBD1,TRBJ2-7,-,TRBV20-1,TGCAGTGCTGCTCCGACAGGGGTCTCCTCCGGGCAGTACTTC,CSAAPTGVSSGQYF
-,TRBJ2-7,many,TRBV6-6,TGTGCCAGCACTGGGCAGGCCTACGAGCAGTACTTC,CASTGQAYEQYF
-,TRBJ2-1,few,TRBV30,TGTGCCTGGAACCGGGACATTTACAATGAGCAGTTCTTC,CAWNRDIYNEQFF
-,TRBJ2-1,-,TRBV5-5,TGTGCCAGCAGCTTGTATGCAGCCTCTCATTCCTACAATGGGCAGTTCTTC,CASSLYAASHSYNGQFF
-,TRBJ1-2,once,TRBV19,TGTGCTATTAATGGTCCAGGCTATGGCTACACCTTC,CAINGPGYGYTF
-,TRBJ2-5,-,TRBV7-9,TGTGCCAGCAGTTTGAACTGGCGGCCAGATTGCCAAGAGACCCAGTACTTC,CASSLNWRPDCQETQYF
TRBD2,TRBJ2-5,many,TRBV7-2,TGTGCCAGCAGCTTAGCTGCTAGCGGGGGGGCCCTCCAAGAGACCCAGTACTTC,CASSLAASGGALQETQYF
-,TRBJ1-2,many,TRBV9,TGTGCCAGCAGCGTAGCTACAGGATGGCCGGGCTACACCTTC,CASSVATGWPGYTF
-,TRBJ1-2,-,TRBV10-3,TGTGCCATCACCCCACGGGGGGCTAACTATGGCTACACCTTC,CAITPRGANYGYTF
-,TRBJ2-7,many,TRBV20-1,TGCAGTGCTAGTGGCACCCCGGGGGGCCTCAGACACGAGCAGTACTTC,CSASGTPGGLRHEQYF
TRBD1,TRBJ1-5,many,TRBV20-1,TGCAGTGCTAGAGTTTGGGGACAGTCTTATAGCAATCAGCCCCAGCATTTT,CSARVWGQSYSNQPQHF
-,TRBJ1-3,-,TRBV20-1,TGCAGTGCTAGTCCGACCAAGGACACCATATATTTT,CSASPTKDTIYF
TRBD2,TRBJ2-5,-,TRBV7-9,TGTGCCAGCAGCTGGGGACTAGCGGGGGCCCCCCAAGAGCCCCAGTACTTC,CASSWGLAGAPQEPQYF
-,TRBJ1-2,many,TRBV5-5,TGTGCCAGCACGGAGGGGCTGAATGGCTACACCTTC,CASTEGLNGYTF
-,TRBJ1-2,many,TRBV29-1,TGCAGCGTTGTGGGGGTGGGTATCGGCTACACCTTC,CSVVGVGIGYTF
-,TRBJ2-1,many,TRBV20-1,TGCAGTGCTCGGAGTAGCGGGACAGGGTTCAATGAGCAGTTCTTC,CSARSSGTGFNEQFF
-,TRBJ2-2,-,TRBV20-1,TGCAGTGCTAGTCCCGGGGAGCTGTTTTTT,CSASPGELFF
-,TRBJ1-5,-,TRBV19,TGTGCCACCCGCGCGGGCTACGAGCATTTT,CATRAGYEHF
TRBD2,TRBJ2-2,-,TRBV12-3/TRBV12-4,TGTGCCAGCACCAGACTAGCGGGAGAGGGCGGGGAGCTGTTTTTT,CASTRLAGEGGELFF
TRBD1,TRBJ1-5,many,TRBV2,TGTGCCAGCAAGGACAGGGCACTAAATCAGCCCCAGCATTTT,CASKDRALNQPQHF
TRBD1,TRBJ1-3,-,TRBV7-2,TGTGCCAGCAGCTTAGCGGGGACAGGCCTCTCTGGAAACCCCATATATTTT,CASSLAGTGLSGNPIYF
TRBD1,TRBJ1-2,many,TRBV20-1,TGCAGTGCCCCTACGCAGGGGGGGGCGGAAGGCTACACCTTC,CSAPTQGGAEGYTF
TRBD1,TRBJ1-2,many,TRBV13,TGTGCCAGCAGCCTCCCGTGGACAGGGGCGAGCTACACCTTC,CASSLPWTGASYTF
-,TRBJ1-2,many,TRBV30,TGTGCCTGGAGTGTACTAATCTTGGCAGATCATGGCTACACCTTC,CAWSVLILADHGYTF
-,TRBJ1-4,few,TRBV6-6,TGTGCCAGCAGTCACGGGCCGGACAACGGAGACACGGTTGAAAAACTGTTTTTT,CASSHGPDNGDTVEKLFF
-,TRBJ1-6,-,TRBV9,TGTGCCAGCAGCCCCCGACTAGCGGGAAGGTCCCACTTT,CASSPRLAGRSHF
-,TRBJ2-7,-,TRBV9,TGCGCCAGCGGCGTAGCCCCGGGCCTCTACGAGCAGTCCTTC,CASGVAPGLYEQSF
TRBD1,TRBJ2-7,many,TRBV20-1,TGCAGTGCTAGAGATCAGGGGGCCTACGAGCAGTACTTC,CSARDQGAYEQYF
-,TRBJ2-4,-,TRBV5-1,TGCGCCAGCAGCTTCGAGGGGCTCCTAGCCAAAAACATTCAGTACTTC,CASSFEGLLAKNIQYF
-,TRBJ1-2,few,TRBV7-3,TGTGCCAGCAGCTTCGACCCTACAGGGCTGGGAGGCTACCCCTTC,CASSFDPTGLGGYPF
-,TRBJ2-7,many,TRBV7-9,TGTGCCAGCAGCCCCCTGGGAGGGGGCTTCTACGAGCAGTACTTC,CASSPLGGGFYEQYF
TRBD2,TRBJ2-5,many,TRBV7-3,TGTGCCAGCAGCTTAGGCGGGAGAGGGGAGACCCAGTACTTC,CASSLGGRGETQYF
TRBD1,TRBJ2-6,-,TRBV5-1,TGCGCCAGCAGCTATAGGGGACAGGTCGACCGGGCCAACGTCCTGACTTTC,CASSYRGQVDRANVLTF
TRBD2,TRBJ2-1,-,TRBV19,TGTGCCAGTAGTCAATCGGGGGGGCCCTCGTACAATGAGCAGTTCTTC,CASSQSGGPSYNEQFF
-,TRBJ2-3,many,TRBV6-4,TGTGCCAGCAGTGCGGCAGCGGGCGCTCTAGATACGCAGTATTTT,CASSAAAGALDTQYF
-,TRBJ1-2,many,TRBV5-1,TGCGCCAGCAGCTTGGGCCAACAGGGTCCCTATGGCTACACCTTC,CASSLGQQGPYGYTF
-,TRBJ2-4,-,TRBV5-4,TGTGCCAGCAGCTTGCCGGGAGTGGGTTTGTACTTC,CASSLPGVGLYF
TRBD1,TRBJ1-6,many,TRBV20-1,TGCAGTGCTAGATCACGGCAGGGGGATTCACCCCTCCACTTT,CSARSRQGDSPLHF
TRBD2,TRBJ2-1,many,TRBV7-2,TGTGCCAGCAGCCCAAGGACTAGCGGGGGGGGAGAGCATGAGCAGTTCTTC,CASSPRTSGGGEHEQFF
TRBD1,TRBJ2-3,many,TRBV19,TGTGCCAGTAGCCATGAGAGGGGGCGCACAGATACGCAGTATTTT,CASSHERGRTDTQYF
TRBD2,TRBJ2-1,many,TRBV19,TGTGCCAGTAGGCCCACGGGGGGGGCTTACAATGAGCAGTTCTTC,CASRPTGGAYNEQFF
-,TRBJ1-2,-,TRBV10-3,TGTGCCATCACCTCTTCTCCGGACAGCGAGGCCTATGGCTACACCTTC,CAITSSPDSEAYGYTF
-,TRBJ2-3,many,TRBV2,TGTGCCAGCAGTGACGGGGTCGCAGATACGCAGTATTTT,CASSDGVADTQYF
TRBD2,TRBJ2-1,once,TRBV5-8,TGTGCCAGCAGCTCCTTTTGGGCCTACAGGGCGGGAGGCTCCTACAATGAGCAGTTCTTC,CASSSFWAYRAGGSYNEQFF
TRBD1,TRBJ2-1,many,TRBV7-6,TGTGCCAGCAGCAACGACAGGGGCGGATATGAGCAGTTCTTC,CASSNDRGGYEQFF
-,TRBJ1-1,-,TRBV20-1,TGCAGTCTAGGGCGGGACCTGATGGTGTCTGAAGCTTTCTTT,CSLGRDLMVSEAFF
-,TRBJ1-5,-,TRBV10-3,TGTGCCATCAGTGAGTCTGTGCTAGCTTATCAGCCCCAGCATTTT,CAISESVLAYQPQHF
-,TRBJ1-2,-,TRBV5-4,TGTGCCAGCGGGGGAAGCATCACAGGGATCGGAGGCTACACCTTC,CASGGSITGIGGYTF
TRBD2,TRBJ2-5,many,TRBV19,TGTGCCAGTAATAGGCGGGGGACGGAAGAGACCCAGTACTTC,CASNRRGTEETQYF
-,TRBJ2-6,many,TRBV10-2,TGCGCCAGCAGTGACTTCGGGCCGATGACATCTGGGGCCAACGTCCTGACTTTC,CASSDFGPMTSGANVLTF
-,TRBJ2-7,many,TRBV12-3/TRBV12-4,TGTGCCAGCAGTTGGGTTTCCTTACCCTACGAGCAGTACTTC,CASSWVSLPYEQYF